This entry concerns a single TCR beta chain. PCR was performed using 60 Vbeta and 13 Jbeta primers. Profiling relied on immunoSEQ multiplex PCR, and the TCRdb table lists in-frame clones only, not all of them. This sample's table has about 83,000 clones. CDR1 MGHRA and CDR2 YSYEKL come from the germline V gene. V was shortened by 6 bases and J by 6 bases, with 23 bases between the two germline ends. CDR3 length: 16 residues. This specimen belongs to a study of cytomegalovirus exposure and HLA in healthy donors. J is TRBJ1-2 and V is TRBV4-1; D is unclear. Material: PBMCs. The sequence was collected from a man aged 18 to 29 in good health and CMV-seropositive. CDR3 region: CASRTGEGGGSDGYTF. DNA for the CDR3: TGCGCCAGCAGGACCGGGGAGGGCGGAGGTAGCGATGGCTACACCTTC.